The clone carrying this T cell receptor beta chain appeared many times. This sample is drawn from a study of identical twins. Each CDR3 protein gets one entry after TCRdb re-called the 5' RACE reads with MiXCR. The repertoire consists of roughly 690,000 distinct CDR3 sequences, with 21% occurring once and the leading ten covering around 4.4%. The CDR3 is made up of 15 amino acids. Germline V CDR1 and CDR2: MNHEY, SVGAGI. Trimming stripped 0 bases from V and 0 bases from J, with 3 bases between. A further study also used this sample, focusing on T cells expressing NK-cell markers. Per that paper: It was sorted CD3+CD56+NKG2C+, CD3+CD56+NKG2C- and CD3+CD56-NKG2C+ T cells that supplied the TCR beta repertoires. One of eight sequenced donors was HCMV-seronegative; the other seven were seropositive. The use of an anti-gamma-delta TCR antibody, which was added in several experiments, restricted sorting to T cells expressing alpha-beta TCR. In over 5 donors, dominant CD3+CD56+NKG2C+ clonotypes ranked among the top 10 CD8+ clonotypes.

The sequenced sample was PBMCs. This chain uses TRBV6-5 with TRBJ2-6, with D hard to call. The source is a woman aged 18-29 years in good health. The CDR3 region is CASSYSNSGANVLTF. Written as DNA, the CDR3 is TGTGCCAGCAGTTACTCAAACTCTGGGGCCAACGTCCTGACTTTC.